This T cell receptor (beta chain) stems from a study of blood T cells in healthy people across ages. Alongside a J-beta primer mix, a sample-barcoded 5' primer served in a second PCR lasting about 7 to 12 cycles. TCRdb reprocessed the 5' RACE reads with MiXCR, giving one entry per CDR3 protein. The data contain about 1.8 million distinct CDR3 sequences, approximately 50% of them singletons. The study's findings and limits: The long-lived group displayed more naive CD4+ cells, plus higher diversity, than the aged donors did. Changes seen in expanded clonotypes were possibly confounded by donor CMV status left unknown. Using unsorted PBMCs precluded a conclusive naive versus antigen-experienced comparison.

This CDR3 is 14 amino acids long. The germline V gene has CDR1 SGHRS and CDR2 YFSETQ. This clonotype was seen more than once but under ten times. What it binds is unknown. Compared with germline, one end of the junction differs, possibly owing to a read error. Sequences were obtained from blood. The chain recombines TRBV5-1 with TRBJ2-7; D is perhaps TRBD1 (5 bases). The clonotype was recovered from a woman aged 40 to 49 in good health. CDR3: CASSLTTVSYEQYF. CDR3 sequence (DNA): TGTGCCAGCAGCTTAACGACAGTGTCCTACGAGCAGTACTTC.